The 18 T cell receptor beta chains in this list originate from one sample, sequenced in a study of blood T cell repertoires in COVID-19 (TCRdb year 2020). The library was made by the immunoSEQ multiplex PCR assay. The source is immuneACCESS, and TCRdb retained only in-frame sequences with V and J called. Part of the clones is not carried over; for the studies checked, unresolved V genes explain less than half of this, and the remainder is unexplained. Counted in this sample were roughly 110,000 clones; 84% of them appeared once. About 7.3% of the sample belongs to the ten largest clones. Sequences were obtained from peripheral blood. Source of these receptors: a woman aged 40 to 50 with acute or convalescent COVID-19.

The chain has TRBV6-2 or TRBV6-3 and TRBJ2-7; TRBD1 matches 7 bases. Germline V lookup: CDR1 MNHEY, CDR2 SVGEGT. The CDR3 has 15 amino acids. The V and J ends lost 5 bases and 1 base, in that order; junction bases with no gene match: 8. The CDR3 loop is CASSASAGGSYEQYF. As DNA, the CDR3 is TGTGCCAGCAGTGCCTCGGCAGGGGGATCCTACGAGCAGTACTTC.

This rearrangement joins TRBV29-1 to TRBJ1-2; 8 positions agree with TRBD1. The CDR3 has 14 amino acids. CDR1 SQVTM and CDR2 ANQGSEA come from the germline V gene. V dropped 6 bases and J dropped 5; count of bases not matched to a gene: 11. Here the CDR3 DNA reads TGCAGCGTCCAGGGGGCAGGGCCGGGATATGGCTACACCTTC. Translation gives CSVQGAGPGYGYTF.

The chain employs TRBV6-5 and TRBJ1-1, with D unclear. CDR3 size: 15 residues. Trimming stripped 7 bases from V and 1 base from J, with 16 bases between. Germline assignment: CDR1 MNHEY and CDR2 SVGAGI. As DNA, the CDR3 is TGTGCCAGCATATATTCCGCGGGAAAGAACACTGAAGCTTTCTTT. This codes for CASIYSAGKNTEAFF.

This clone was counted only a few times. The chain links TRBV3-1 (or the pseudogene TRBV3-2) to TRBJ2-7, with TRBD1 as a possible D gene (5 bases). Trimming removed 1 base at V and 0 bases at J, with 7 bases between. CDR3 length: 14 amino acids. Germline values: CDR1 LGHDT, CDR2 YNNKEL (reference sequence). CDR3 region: CASSQGQGSYEQYF. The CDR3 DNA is TGTGCCAGCAGCCAAGGTCAGGGCTCCTACGAGCAGTACTTC.

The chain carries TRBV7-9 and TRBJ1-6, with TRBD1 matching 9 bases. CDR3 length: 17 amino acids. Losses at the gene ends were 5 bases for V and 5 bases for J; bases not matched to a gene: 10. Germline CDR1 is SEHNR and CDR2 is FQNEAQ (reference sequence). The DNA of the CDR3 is TGTGCCAGCAGCCCGGGACAGGGCACCGTTAATAATTCACCCCTCCACTTT. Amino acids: CASSPGQGTVNNSPLHF.

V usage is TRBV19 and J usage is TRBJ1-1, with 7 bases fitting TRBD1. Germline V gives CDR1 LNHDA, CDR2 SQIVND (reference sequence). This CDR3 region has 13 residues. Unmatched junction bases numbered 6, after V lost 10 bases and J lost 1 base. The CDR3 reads CATEDRTNTEAFF. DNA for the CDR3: TGTGCCACCGAGGACAGGACGAACACTGAAGCTTTCTTT.

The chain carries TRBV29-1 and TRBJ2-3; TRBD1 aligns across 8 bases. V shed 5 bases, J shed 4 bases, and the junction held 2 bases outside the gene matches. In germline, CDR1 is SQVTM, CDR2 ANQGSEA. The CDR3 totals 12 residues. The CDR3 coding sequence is TGCAGCGTTCAGGGGGCTGCAGATACGCAGTATTTT. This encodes CSVQGAADTQYF.

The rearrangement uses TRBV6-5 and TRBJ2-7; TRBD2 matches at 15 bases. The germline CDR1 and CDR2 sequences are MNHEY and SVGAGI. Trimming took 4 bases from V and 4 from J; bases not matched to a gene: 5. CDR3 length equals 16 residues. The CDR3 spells CASSFGTSGGSYEQYF. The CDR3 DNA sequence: TGTGCCAGCAGTTTCGGGACTAGCGGGGGGTCTTACGAGCAGTACTTC.

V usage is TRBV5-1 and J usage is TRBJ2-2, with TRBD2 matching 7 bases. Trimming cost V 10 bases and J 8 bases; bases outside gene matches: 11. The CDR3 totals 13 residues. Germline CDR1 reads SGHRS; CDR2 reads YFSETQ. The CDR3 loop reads CASRGENGGELFF. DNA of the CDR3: TGCGCCTCTCGGGGGGAAAACGGAGGGGAGCTGTTTTTT.

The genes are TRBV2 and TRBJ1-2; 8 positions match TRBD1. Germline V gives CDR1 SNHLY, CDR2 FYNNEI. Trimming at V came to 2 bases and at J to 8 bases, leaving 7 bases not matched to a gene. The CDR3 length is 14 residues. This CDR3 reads CASSERQGSVGYTF. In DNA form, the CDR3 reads TGTGCCAGCAGTGAACGACAGGGGAGCGTCGGCTACACCTTC.

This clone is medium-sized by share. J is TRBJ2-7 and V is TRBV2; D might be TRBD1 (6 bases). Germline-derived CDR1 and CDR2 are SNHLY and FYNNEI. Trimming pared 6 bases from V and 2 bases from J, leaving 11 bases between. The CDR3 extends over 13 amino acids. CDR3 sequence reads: CASSLQGTYEQYF. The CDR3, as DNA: TGTGCCAGCAGCCTCCAGGGGACCTACGAGCAGTACTTC.

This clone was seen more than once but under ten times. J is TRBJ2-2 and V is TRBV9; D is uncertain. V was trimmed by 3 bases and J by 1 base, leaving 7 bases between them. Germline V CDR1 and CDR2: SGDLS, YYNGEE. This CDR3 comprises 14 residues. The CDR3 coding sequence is TGTGCCAGCAGCGAGAGACTGAACACCGGGGAGCTGTTTTTT. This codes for CASSERLNTGELFF. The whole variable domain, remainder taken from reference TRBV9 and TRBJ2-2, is DSGVTQTPKHLITATGQRVTLRCSPRSGDLSVYWYQQSLDQGLQFLIQYYNGEERAKGNILERFSAQQFPDLHSELNLSSLELGDSALYFCASSERLNTGELFFGEGSRLTVL.

CDR3 sequence reads: CASSLRFSTDTQYF. The CDR3 coding sequence is TGTGCCAGCAGCCTCCGGTTTAGCACAGATACGCAGTATTTT. The chain couples TRBV7-2 to TRBJ2-3; D gene uncertain. V shed 5 bases and J shed 0 bases, with 9 bases lying between them. Germline V gene lookup returns CDR1 SGHTA and CDR2 FQGNSA. The CDR3 totals 14 residues.

CDR3 bases: TGTGCCAGCAGCCAATCGGGACAGCCCTACACCTTC. The encoded protein is CASSQSGQPYTF. V is TRBV3-1 (or the pseudogene TRBV3-2) and J is TRBJ1-2, with TRBD1 matching 7 bases. This CDR3 has 12 amino acids. V dropped 2 bases and J dropped 10; count of bases not matched to a gene: 4. In germline, CDR1 is LGHDT, CDR2 YNNKEL (reference sequence).

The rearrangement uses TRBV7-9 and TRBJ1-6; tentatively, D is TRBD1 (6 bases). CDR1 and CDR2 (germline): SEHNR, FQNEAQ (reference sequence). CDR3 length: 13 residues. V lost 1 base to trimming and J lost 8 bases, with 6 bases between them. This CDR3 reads CASSLGQDSPLHF. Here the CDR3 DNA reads TGTGCCAGCAGCTTAGGACAGGATTCACCCCTCCACTTT.

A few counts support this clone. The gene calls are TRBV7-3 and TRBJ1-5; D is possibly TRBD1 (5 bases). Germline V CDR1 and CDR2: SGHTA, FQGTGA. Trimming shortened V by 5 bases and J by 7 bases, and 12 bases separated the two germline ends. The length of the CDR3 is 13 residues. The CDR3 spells CASSPQVGQPQHF. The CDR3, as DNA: TGTGCCAGCAGCCCACAGGTGGGACAGCCCCAGCATTTT.

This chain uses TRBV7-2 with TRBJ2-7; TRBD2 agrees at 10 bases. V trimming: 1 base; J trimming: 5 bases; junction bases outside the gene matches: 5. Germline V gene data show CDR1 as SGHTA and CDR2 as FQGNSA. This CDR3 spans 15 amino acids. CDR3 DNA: TGTGCCAGCAGCTTAGACGGGCTAGCGGGGGACGAGCAGTACTTC. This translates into CASSLDGLAGDEQYF.

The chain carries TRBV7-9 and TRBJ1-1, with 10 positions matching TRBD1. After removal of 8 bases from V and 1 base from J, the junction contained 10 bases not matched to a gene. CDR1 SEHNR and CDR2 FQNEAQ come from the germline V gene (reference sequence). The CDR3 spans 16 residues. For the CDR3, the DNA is TGTGCCAGCCGACAGACAGGGGGCTTCGGGAACACTGAAGCTTTCTTT. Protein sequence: CASRQTGGFGNTEAFF.